The following is a T cell receptor (beta chain) sequence with its context. What it recognizes is unknown. Vbeta (60) and Jbeta (13) primers were used in the PCR. Assay used: immunoSEQ multiplex PCR; TCRdb lists only in-frame clones, some missing. The table includes roughly 110,000 clones, over 75% detected once. This specimen comes from a study of cytomegalovirus exposure and HLA in healthy donors. Study-level background: In a previous analysis, 120 million or so unique TCR beta sequences were found from 150 million to 200 million T cells.

The V gene's germline CDR1 is KGHSH and CDR2 LQKENI. Trimming took off 6 bases at V and 3 bases at J, with 18 bases between the two ends. The CDR3 length is 16 residues. Study-level points and caveats: Many donors shared some public TCRs, even though most TCR sequences were rare.

The chain employs TRBV18 and TRBJ1-5; the D gene is possibly TRBD1 (5 bases). The sequencing input was PBMCs. The TCR comes from a woman aged 25 to 39 in good health and CMV-seropositive. CDR3 coding DNA: TGTGCCAGCTCCCTGACGGGCGGGGGTAACAATCAGCCCCAGCATTTT. Protein product: CASSLTGGGNNQPQHF.